The next 31 T cell receptor beta chains were all read from a single sample in a study of T-cell memory formation after mild COVID-19 (dated by TCRdb to the early 2020s). Receptor amplification or capture employed 5' RACE. Sequencing instrument: Illumina NovaSeq 6000. TCRdb applied fastp at Q25 and MiXCR to the public reads, then kept only in-frame beta chains. Under each unique CDR3 protein, matching rows form one entry showing the most common genes and DNA. The sample table records roughly 240,000 distinct CDR3 sequences; around 15% of these occur just once. 22% of the sample goes to the ten largest clones. Material for sequencing was PBMCs or a T cell subset sorted from them (not recorded which). These receptors were collected from a man younger than 35 who had mild COVID-19 (a few samples of this study predate the infection). The sample titles of this study are shuffled in the database, so cell type and time point are left out; the donor was told from shared clones.

This clonotype appeared a few times. The chain joins TRBV4-1 to TRBJ2-1, with 9 bases that match TRBD1. CDR3 length: 15 amino acids. After removal of 5 bases from V and 6 bases from J, the junction contained 8 bases not matched to a gene. Germline loops: CDR1 MGHRA, CDR2 YSYEKL. DNA for the CDR3: TGCGCCAGCAGCGCCGGGACAGGGCTCGGCAATGAGCAGTTCTTC. This encodes CASSAGTGLGNEQFF.

This clonotype was recorded many times. This sequence joins TRBV5-1 and TRBJ2-5; no clear D gene. The CDR3 covers 13 residues. Trimming left V 0 bases short and J 4 bases short, with 7 bases between. Per germline, CDR1 SGHRS and CDR2 YFSETQ. The CDR3 protein is CASSLGSGETQYF. CDR3 nucleotides: TGCGCCAGCAGCTTGGGGTCAGGAGAGACCCAGTACTTC. The whole variable domain, remainder taken from reference TRBV5-1 and TRBJ2-5, is KAGVTQTPRYLIKTRGQQVTLSCSPISGHRSVSWYQQTPGQGLQFLFEYFSETQRNKGNFPGRFSGRQFSNSRSEMNVSTLELGDSALYLCASSLGSGETQYFGPGTRLLVL.

A few counts support this clonotype. In DNA form, the CDR3 reads TGTGCCAGCAGTCCCGGGACGGGGGGTCGGGAAAAACTGTTTTTT. Its translation is CASSPGTGGREKLFF. The chain is built from TRBV6-6 and TRBJ1-4; a weak D match, TRBD1 (5 bases). Trimming shortened V by 5 bases and J by 8 bases, and 18 bases separated the two germline ends. Per germline, CDR1 MNHNY and CDR2 SVGAGI (reference sequence). The CDR3 has 15 amino acids.

The V gene is TRBV12-3 or TRBV12-4, the J gene TRBJ1-2, with 9 bases matching TRBD1. The V and J ends lost 2 bases and 4 bases, in that order; junction bases with no gene match: 2. CDR3 length: 14 residues. DNA for the CDR3: TGTGCCAGCAGTTTAACAGGGGGCTCCTATGGCTACACCTTC. It yields the protein CASSLTGGSYGYTF.

The genes are TRBV28 and TRBJ1-6; a possible D gene is TRBD1 (6 bases). Germline V gene data show CDR1 as MDHEN and CDR2 as SYDVKM. V lost 8 bases to trimming and J lost 8 bases, with 13 bases between them. The CDR3 runs 13 residues. The CDR3 sequence: CASYTGPYSPLHF. The CDR3 DNA follows: TGTGCCAGCTATACAGGGCCTTATTCACCCCTCCACTTT.

This clonotype occurred a few times. Germline is not matched at one junction end, which may reflect a read error. The chain carries TRBV7-7 and TRBJ2-5; no clear D. The CDR3 has 13 residues. Germline values: CDR1 SSHAT, CDR2 FNYEAQ (reference sequence). CDR3 loop: CASSLDMGETQYF. The CDR3 bases are TGTGCTAGCAGCTTGGATATGGGGGAGACCCAGTACTTC.

The V and J genes are TRBV7-9 and TRBJ2-1, with D unclear. Germline CDR1 and CDR2: SEHNR and FQNEAQ (reference sequence). V dropped 10 bases and J dropped 7 bases, with 20 bases sitting between them. This CDR3 has 14 residues. CDR3 nucleotide sequence: TGTGCCACCTTCAGGCGGAAAGGTGGTAATGAGCAGTTCTTC. Protein product: CATFRRKGGNEQFF. Drawing the rest from reference TRBV7-9 and TRBJ2-1, the complete variable domain is DTGVSQNPRHKITKRGQNVTFRCDPISEHNRLYWYRQTLGQGPEFLTYFQNEAQLEKSRLLSDRFSAERPKGSFSTLEIQRTEQGDSAMYLCATFRRKGGNEQFFGPGTRLTVL.

This clonotype appeared a few times. The rearrangement links TRBV5-6 to TRBJ2-3; 13 bases align to TRBD2. Germline trimming cut 3 bases from V and 4 bases from J; bases unmatched to any gene: 2. Germline-derived CDR1 and CDR2 are SGHDT and YYEEEE. There are 15 residues in the CDR3. The CDR3 nucleotides are TGTGCCAGCAGCTGGGGACTAGCGGGGCCAGATACGCAGTATTTT. The encoded protein is CASSWGLAGPDTQYF.

This clonotype occurred many times. The chain recombines TRBV3-1 with TRBJ2-2; no reliable D call. In germline, CDR1 is LGHDT, CDR2 YNNKEL (reference sequence). V was trimmed by 4 bases and J by 0 bases, leaving 9 bases between them. The CDR3 totals 15 residues. The chain's CDR3 is CASSRGEANTGELFF. Written as DNA, the CDR3 is TGTGCCAGCAGCCGGGGTGAGGCGAACACCGGGGAGCTGTTTTTT.

The chain couples TRBV20-1 to TRBJ1-3; 12 bases match TRBD1. Germline V gene lookup returns CDR1 DFQATT and CDR2 SNEGSKA (reference sequence). The length of the CDR3 is 16 residues. Losses at the gene ends were 3 bases for V and 4 bases for J; bases not matched to a gene: 7. CDR3 coding DNA: TGCAGTGCTAGGGGGACAGGGGGCGCGTGGGGAAACACCATATATTTT. It codes for CSARGTGGAWGNTIYF.

The chain carries TRBV18 and TRBJ1-1; D gene uncertain. Trimming removed 5 bases from V and 2 bases from J, with 12 bases in between. The CDR3 is 14 residues long. Germline CDR1 is KGHSH and CDR2 is LQKENI. CDR3 loop: CASSFNGDNTEAFF. The CDR3 coding sequence is TGTGCCAGCTCATTCAATGGGGATAACACTGAAGCTTTCTTT.

The chain employs TRBV4-2 and TRBJ2-1, with TRBD2 matching 13 bases. The germline gives CDR1 LGHNA, CDR2 YNFKEQ. The CDR3 runs to 15 residues. Trimming cost V 3 bases and J 5 bases; bases outside gene matches: 1. The CDR3 here is CASSQGLAGNNEQFF. In nucleotides, the CDR3 is TGTGCCAGCAGCCAGGGACTAGCGGGGAACAATGAGCAGTTCTTC.

This clonotype was counted a few times. The chain employs TRBV7-9 and TRBJ2-3; TRBD1 agrees at 8 bases. The CDR3 runs to 14 residues. Germline lookup yields CDR1 SEHNR and CDR2 FQNEAQ (reference sequence). The trim removed 5 bases at V and 1 base at J, leaving 2 bases unmatched. The CDR3 loop reads CASSTGGRTDTQYF. In DNA, the CDR3 is TGTGCCAGCAGCACAGGGGGTCGCACAGATACGCAGTATTTT.

This chain connects TRBV6-2 or TRBV6-3 to TRBJ1-4; a possible D gene is TRBD1 (5 bases). Germline lookup yields CDR1 MNHEY and CDR2 SVGEGT. The V end was cut by 10 bases, the J end by 7 bases, with 19 bases between. The length of the CDR3 is 14 residues. The CDR3 here is CATAPDRSLEKLFF. For the CDR3, the DNA is TGTGCCACCGCCCCCGACAGAAGTCTTGAAAAACTGTTTTTT.

The chain employs TRBV2 and TRBJ2-2; D possibly uses TRBD1 or TRBD2 (6 bases each). Germline V gives CDR1 SNHLY, CDR2 FYNNEI. V was cut by 9 bases and J by 5 bases, with 7 bases left in between. CDR3 length: 11 amino acids. The CDR3 nucleotides are TGTGCCAGAGGGGGGACCGGGGAGCTGTTTTTT. Protein sequence: CARGGTGELFF.

In this sample, this clonotype turned up many times. The V gene is TRBV5-1, the J gene TRBJ2-3; D remains ambiguous. The CDR3 runs 14 residues. Trimming left V 5 bases short and J 4 bases short, with 14 bases between. The V gene's germline CDR1 is SGHRS and CDR2 YFSETQ. CDR3 nucleotide sequence: TGCGCCAGCAGTCTTAATAACAGCCCAGATACGCAGTATTTT. This translates into CASSLNNSPDTQYF. Full variable domain (remainder filled in from reference TRBV5-1 and TRBJ2-3): KAGVTQTPRYLIKTRGQQVTLSCSPISGHRSVSWYQQTPGQGLQFLFEYFSETQRNKGNFPGRFSGRQFSNSRSEMNVSTLELGDSALYLCASSLNNSPDTQYFGPGTRLTVL.

This clonotype was observed many times. This chain links TRBV20-1 with TRBJ2-3; D unresolved. CDR3 length equals 17 residues. Germline V lookup: CDR1 DFQATT, CDR2 SNEGSKA (reference sequence). Trimming stripped 5 bases from V and 2 bases from J, with 23 bases between. The CDR3 loop reads CSAPSTSAKGYTDTQYF. CDR3 sequence (DNA): TGCAGTGCTCCCTCCACCAGCGCCAAAGGGTACACAGATACGCAGTATTTT.

The V and J genes are TRBV5-6 and TRBJ2-4, with D hard to call. The CDR3 contains 15 residues. Germline V CDR1 and CDR2: SGHDT, YYEEEE. The V and J ends lost 0 bases and 0 bases respectively, with 7 bases between them. CDR3 in DNA: TGTGCCAGCAGCTTGGAGGGTACAGCCAAAAACATTCAGTACTTC. Translated, it gives CASSLEGTAKNIQYF.

The V and J genes are TRBV15 and TRBJ1-1; possible D gene TRBD1, 5 bases. In germline, CDR1 is LNHNV, CDR2 YYDKDF (reference sequence). Trimming took 0 bases from V and 4 from J, leaving 9 bases between them. The CDR3 length is 14 residues. The CDR3 nucleotides read TGTGCCACCAGCAGAGAGGGGGTTGGCACTGAAGCTTTCTTT. It translates to CATSREGVGTEAFF.

A word on this clonotype: Its ends do not fully match the called genes, so a read error is possible. The chain joins TRBV7-2 to TRBJ1-2; a possible D gene is TRBD1 (5 bases). The CDR3 has 12 amino acids. Germline V CDR1 and CDR2: SGHTA, FQGNSA. In DNA, the CDR3 is TGTGCCAGCTGCTTATTCGGGGACGGCTACACCTTC. Its protein product is CASCLFGDGYTF.

This sequence joins TRBV11-2 and TRBJ2-2, with no clear D. Germline V gives CDR1 SGHAT, CDR2 FQNNGV. The CDR3 is 14 amino acids. Trimming pared 4 bases from V and 4 bases from J, leaving 10 bases between. For the CDR3, the DNA is TGTGCCAGCAGCTCCCGAGAAGGCACCGGGGAGCTGTTTTTT. It encodes CASSSREGTGELFF.

The table lists this clonotype with many counts. This rearrangement joins TRBV5-6 to TRBJ2-7, with 10 positions matching TRBD1. J gave up 3 bases and V 8 bases, and 8 bases lay outside the gene matches. The CDR3 has 14 amino acids. Germline V gene sequence: CDR1 SGHDT, CDR2 YYEEEE. CDR3 coding DNA: TGTGCCAGTACGGGACAGGGGACGAACTACGAGCAGTACGTC. It specifies CASTGQGTNYEQYV.

The chain employs TRBV9 and TRBJ1-1, with a tentative D call TRBD1 (6 bases). The CDR3 runs 14 residues. V was shortened by 0 bases and J by 6 bases, with 12 bases between the two germline ends. CDR1 is SGDLS and CDR2 is YYNGEE in the germline V gene. CDR3 nucleotide sequence: TGTGCCAGCAGCGTAGAGGGGGACGGTTCTGAAGCTTTCTTT. Its translation: CASSVEGDGSEAFF.

This clonotype occurred many times. The CDR3 nucleotides are TGTGCCAGCACCAAAGACGGCTACGGGTTAAATCAGCCCCAGCATTTT. Protein sequence: CASTKDGYGLNQPQHF. This chain joins TRBV6-6 and TRBJ1-5; no definite D call. The CDR3 is made up of 16 amino acids. Trimming took off 7 bases at V and 4 bases at J, with 20 bases between the two ends. Germline CDR1 MNHNY, CDR2 SVGAGI (reference sequence).

The table lists this clonotype with a few counts. This chain connects TRBV7-9 to TRBJ2-5; tentatively, D is TRBD2 (6 bases). V lost 0 bases and J 2 bases, leaving 13 bases between the germline ends. The CDR3 spans 16 residues. Germline V gene sequence: CDR1 SEHNR, CDR2 FQNEAQ (reference sequence). The chain's CDR3 is CASSLARRRGQETQYF. The DNA of the CDR3 is TGTGCCAGCAGCTTAGCTCGGCGGAGGGGACAAGAGACCCAGTACTTC.

The genes are TRBV20-1 and TRBJ1-3; tentatively, D is TRBD1 (6 bases). This CDR3 region has 13 residues. V lost 6 bases to trimming and J lost 4 bases, with 13 bases between them. CDR1 and CDR2 (germline): DFQATT, SNEGSKA (reference sequence). The CDR3 loop is CSAARGDGNTIYF. The CDR3 coding sequence is TGCAGTGCGGCCAGGGGCGACGGAAACACCATATATTTT.

Only a few counts were recorded for this clonotype. The J gene is TRBJ2-5, the V gene TRBV20-1; possible D gene TRBD2, 5 bases. This CDR3 has 13 residues. From germline, CDR1 is DFQATT and CDR2 SNEGSKA (reference sequence). The ends were cut back, 1 base at V and 5 bases at J, with 11 bases in the middle. The CDR3 coding sequence is TGCAGTGCTAGAGTCCCGGCGGGTGAGACCCAGTACTTC. Protein sequence: CSARVPAGETQYF.

This clonotype came up a few times. The junction departs from the called germline gene at one end, perhaps through a read error. This sequence joins TRBV4-2 and TRBJ2-3; 8 bases line up with TRBD1. This CDR3 spans 15 amino acids. CDR1 LGHNA and CDR2 YNFKEQ come from the germline V gene. The DNA of the CDR3 is TGTGCCAGCCGCCAGACCGGACAGGGCTCAGATACGCAGTATTTT. This sequence encodes CASRQTGQGSDTQYF.

This clonotype was seen at least ten times. The chain recombines TRBV7-8 with TRBJ2-4; possibly TRBD1 for D (5 bases). V was pared by 5 bases and J by 0 bases, with 17 bases between. Germline CDR1 reads SGHVS; CDR2 reads FQNEAQ. This CDR3 spans 17 amino acids. The DNA of the CDR3 is TGTGCCAGCAGCCCCAGCGACAGCTTACTAGCCAAAAACATTCAGTACTTC. It encodes CASSPSDSLLAKNIQYF.

This clonotype occurred a few times. The CDR3 reads CASSRINSGTGELFF. The CDR3 DNA follows: TGCGCCAGCAGCCGGATTAATTCGGGCACCGGGGAGCTGTTTTTT. V and J are TRBV5-1 and TRBJ2-2; D ambiguous. This CDR3 spans 15 amino acids. The V end lost 4 bases, the J end lost 4 bases, and 14 bases lay between the germline ends. CDR1 and CDR2 from the germline V gene are SGHRS and YFSETQ.

This clonotype was seen just once. V is TRBV5-6 and J is TRBJ1-1; D gene ambiguous. The CDR3 is made up of 13 amino acids. The germline gives CDR1 SGHDT, CDR2 YYEEEE. The V gene lost 5 bases and the J gene lost 1 base, with 9 bases spanning the gap. The CDR3 sequence: CASSPAQNTEAFF. The CDR3 DNA reads as TGTGCCAGCAGTCCCGCCCAGAACACTGAAGCTTTCTTT.